This TCR beta chain was sequenced in a study of control samples from healthy donors and cancer patients. Assay: immunoSEQ multiplex PCR; the TCRdb copy retains only in-frame clones and omits some. The data show about 150,000 clones, with about 94% seen just once and 5% to 6.5% held by the top ten. CDR3 length: 17 amino acids. Germline V gene lookup returns CDR1 SGHTA and CDR2 FQGNSA. Trimming removed 0 bases from V and 7 bases from J, with 21 bases in between. The sample was blood. The sequence was obtained from a man aged 35-49 years in good health. The rearrangement uses TRBV7-2 and TRBJ1-2; maybe TRBD1 (6 bases). The CDR3 coding sequence is TGTGCCAGCAGCTTAGCCATCTCCTGGGGGGGCATGCGTGGCTACACCTTC. Translation gives CASSLAISWGGMRGYTF.